This section outlines one T cell receptor beta chain sequence together with its context. Its specificity is not known. This sample stems from a study of shared clonotypes between healthy human individuals. Study context: In total, the donors were a couple of women and three men aged 18 to 49. Study outcomes and limitations: Clonotype sharing across donors was expected to vary with sequencing depth. It was observed that 5% to 6.5% of naive CD4 clonotypes were shared across a handful of donors.

Naive CD8 isolation took CD45RO-negative cells positively selected for CCR7 and excluded terminally differentiated effector memory CD45RA+ cells. V lost 1 base to trimming and J lost 6 bases, with 16 bases between them. Germline V gene lookup returns CDR1 SGHAT and CDR2 FQNNGV. This CDR3 spans 15 amino acids. At a deep level, the assay was run. This table comes from immunoSEQ multiplex PCR, and its TCRdb copy is limited to in-frame clones, with some not included. The table records some 2.1 million clones, about 95% of them present only once. The specimen was naive CD8+ T cells sorted from blood. The chain recombines TRBV11-2 with TRBJ2-7; D gene ambiguous. This sequence originates from a young man in good health. CDR3 sequence reads: CASSLVPRTLTEQYF. The DNA of the CDR3 is TGTGCCAGCAGCTTAGTTCCTAGGACGCTAACCGAGCAGTACTTC. Full variable domain (rest looked up from reference TRBV11-2 and TRBJ2-7): EAGVAQSPRYKIIEKRQSVAFWCNPISGHATLYWYQQILGQGPKLLIQFQNNGVVDDSQLPKDRFSAERLKGVDSTLKIQPAKLEDSAVYLCASSLVPRTLTEQYFGPGTRLTVT.